The rows below give T cell receptor beta chains drawn from one sample of a study of human T cells and chemical hapten exposure. TCRdb passed the RACE reads through MiXCR, listing each CDR3 protein once. The sample yields approximately 120,000 distinct CDR3 sequences, roughly 10% seen once. Sequencing was performed on whole blood, taken in connection with sensitization to the hapten diphenylcyclopropenone (DPC). These receptors were taken from a woman aged 40 to 50 with alopecia areata. Some clones in this sample may be carry-over from other donors' samples. Each CDR3 is given with its conserved first and last residue. The D gene is left open where the match is weak. Clone size is not always given. Where it is, it says once, few, many or a class for expanded clones.

CDR3 length	clone size	V gene	J gene	D gene	CDR3 protein	CDR3 DNA
15	few	TRBV12-3/TRBV12-4	TRBJ2-7	TRBD1	CASSKTTGVGYEQYF	TGTGCCAGCAGTAAAACTACAGGGGTGGGATACGAGCAGTACTTC
17	few	TRBV6-5	TRBJ2-4	TRBD2	CASSSTGTSEAQNIQYF	TGTGCCAGCAGTTCGACCGGGACTAGCGAGGCCCAAAACATTCAGTACTTC
14	NA	TRBV12-3/TRBV12-4	TRBJ1-2	NA	CASSLSPATPGGTF	TGTGCCAGCAGTTTATCTCCGGCAACCCCCGGGGGCACCTTC
16	few	TRBV12-5	TRBJ1-1	NA	CASGINRQVWATEAFF	TGTGCTAGTGGTATAAACCGACAGGTTTGGGCCACTGAAGCTTTCTTT
22	NA	TRBV6-6	TRBJ2-6	TRBD1	CASRGPGTGEIGPGSGANVLTF	TGTGCCAGCAGAGGCCCCGGGACAGGGGAGATTGGTCCCGGCTCTGGGGCCAACGTCCTGACTTTC
15	many	TRBV7-8	TRBJ2-3	NA	CASRGRDSGPDTQYF	TGTGCCAGCAGAGGCCGGGACTCTGGCCCAGATACGCAGTATTTT
16	NA	TRBV10-3	TRBJ2-1	TRBD2	CAIRETSGGPYNEQFF	TGTGCCATCAGAGAGACTAGCGGGGGCCCCTACAATGAGCAGTTCTTC
14	many	TRBV5-1	TRBJ2-3	NA	CASSLGPLADTQYF	TGCGCCAGCAGCTTGGGCCCCCTGGCAGATACGCAGTATTTT
16	many	TRBV4-2	TRBJ2-2	TRBD1	CASSQETGANTGELFF	TGTGCCAGCAGCCAAGAGACAGGGGCGAACACCGGGGAGCTGTTTTTT
15	many	TRBV7-2	TRBJ1-6	NA	CASSPGVLMVKPLHF	TGTGCCAGCAGCCCGGGGGTGCTGATGGTGAAACCCCTCCACTTT
19	many	TRBV7-3	TRBJ2-6	NA	CASSLPFWVPLSGANVLTF	TGTGCCAGCAGCCTCCCCTTTTGGGTCCCACTCTCTGGGGCCAACGTCCTGACTTTC
15	NA	TRBV5-1	TRBJ1-1	NA	CASSLEKGLVTEAFF	TGCGCCAGCAGCTTGGAAAAGGGGCTGGTCACTGAAGCTTTCTTT
13	few	TRBV6-1	TRBJ2-3	NA	CASRGLNTDTQYF	TGTGCCAGCAGGGGACTCAACACAGATACGCAGTATTTT
11	many	TRBV10-3	TRBJ1-1	NA	CAISSGEAAFF	TGTGCCATCAGTTCGGGAGAGGCAGCTTTCTTT
17	many	TRBV7-6	TRBJ2-3	TRBD1	CASSYPAGTGNPDTQYF	TGTGCCAGCAGCTACCCGGCCGGGACAGGGAATCCAGATACGCAGTATTTT
14	NA	TRBV12-3/TRBV12-4	TRBJ2-7	NA	CASSLGGLVSEQYF	TGTGCCAGCAGTTTAGGGGGGCTGGTTAGCGAGCAGTACTTC
14	many	TRBV7-2	TRBJ2-7	NA	CASSLAEATYEQYF	TGTGCCAGCAGCTTAGCCGAGGCTACTTACGAGCAGTACTTC
14	many	TRBV4-3	TRBJ1-2	NA	CASSQADRIYGYTF	TGCGCCAGCAGCCAAGCAGACAGGATCTATGGCTACACCTTC
15	many	TRBV6-5	TRBJ2-7	TRBD2	CASSYSGGLTLEQYF	TGTGCCAGCAGTTACTCGGGAGGGCTCACGCTCGAGCAGTACTTC
18	few	TRBV4-1	TRBJ1-2	TRBD1	CASSQIVTGGYFNYGYTF	TGCGCCAGCAGCCAGATCGTGACAGGGGGATATTTTAACTATGGCTACACCTTC
14	many	TRBV24-1	TRBJ2-5	NA	CATSPQDSSETQYF	TGTGCCACCAGCCCTCAGGACAGTTCAGAGACCCAGTACTTC
13	many	TRBV20-1	TRBJ1-6	TRBD1	CSARTGGNSPLHF	TGCAGTGCTAGAACAGGGGGCAATTCACCCCTCCACTTT